What follows are 6 T cell receptor beta chains derived from one specimen sequenced in a study of blood T cell repertoires in COVID-19 (dated by TCRdb to about 2020). Libraries were constructed by the immunoSEQ multiplex PCR assay. The immuneACCESS repertoire file appears here via TCRdb, limited to in-frame rearrangements. These files lack a portion of the clones; in checked studies, under half of the deficit traces to unresolved V genes, and the cause of the others is not known. This sample has approximately 190,000 clones in its table, and roughly 81% of those were observed once. In total, the top ten clones hold 4.5% to 6% of the sample. The sequenced material came from peripheral blood. The receptors derive from a woman between 65 and 79 years old with active or convalescent COVID-19.

The chain is built from TRBV5-1 and TRBJ2-1, with 11 bases identical to TRBD2. Germline CDR1 is SGHRS and CDR2 is YFSETQ. This CDR3 is 17 amino acids long. The V gene end was trimmed by 3 bases and the J gene end by 1 base; junction bases not matched to a gene: 6. The CDR3 loop is CASSWKTSGASYNEQFF. The CDR3 nucleotides read TGCGCCAGCAGCTGGAAGACTAGCGGGGCATCCTACAATGAGCAGTTCTTC.

The chain couples TRBV7-3 to TRBJ2-2; possibly TRBD2 for D (6 bases). V lost 5 bases, J lost 4 bases, and 11 bases lay in between. Germline lookup yields CDR1 SGHTA and CDR2 FQGTGA. The CDR3 runs to 14 residues. The CDR3, as DNA: TGTGCCAGCAGCAAAATAGCGGCCACCGGGGAGCTGTTTTTT. Its protein is CASSKIAATGELFF.

The CDR3: CASSYSVQGYEQYF. DNA for the CDR3: TGTGCCAGCAGTTACTCGGTACAGGGTTACGAGCAGTACTTC. The rearrangement links TRBV6-6 to TRBJ2-7; a weak D match, TRBD1 (6 bases). The CDR3 has 14 amino acids. Germline-derived CDR1 and CDR2 are MNHNY and SVGAGI (reference sequence). V lost 0 bases to trimming and J lost 4 bases, with 10 bases between them.

The chain recombines TRBV29-1 with TRBJ1-2, with a weak D call TRBD1 (5 bases). The CDR3 is 17 amino acids. V was pared by 0 bases and J by 1 base, with 18 bases between. The germline gives CDR1 SQVTM, CDR2 ANQGSEA. As DNA, the CDR3 is TGCAGCGTTGAAGATCCCTTCCCGACAGCCTTTAACTATGGCTACACCTTC. Protein sequence: CSVEDPFPTAFNYGYTF.

This clone was detected a few times. The chain is built from TRBV2 and TRBJ1-5, with no clear D. V lost 4 bases, J lost 2 bases, and 9 bases lay in between. Looked up from germline, CDR1 is SNHLY and CDR2 is FYNNEI. The CDR3 loop spans 14 amino acids. The CDR3: CASSGGQGNQPQHF. The CDR3 DNA reads as TGTGCCAGCAGTGGAGGGCAGGGCAATCAGCCCCAGCATTTT.

The chain employs TRBV5-4 and TRBJ2-1; D unclear. In germline, CDR1 is SGHNT, CDR2 YYREEE (reference sequence). The CDR3 contains 13 residues. The V end lost 1 base, the J end lost 7 bases, and 9 bases lay between the germline ends. In nucleotides, the CDR3 is TGTGCCAGCAGCTTGACAGAGAATAATGAGCAGTTCTTC. Protein: CASSLTENNEQFF.